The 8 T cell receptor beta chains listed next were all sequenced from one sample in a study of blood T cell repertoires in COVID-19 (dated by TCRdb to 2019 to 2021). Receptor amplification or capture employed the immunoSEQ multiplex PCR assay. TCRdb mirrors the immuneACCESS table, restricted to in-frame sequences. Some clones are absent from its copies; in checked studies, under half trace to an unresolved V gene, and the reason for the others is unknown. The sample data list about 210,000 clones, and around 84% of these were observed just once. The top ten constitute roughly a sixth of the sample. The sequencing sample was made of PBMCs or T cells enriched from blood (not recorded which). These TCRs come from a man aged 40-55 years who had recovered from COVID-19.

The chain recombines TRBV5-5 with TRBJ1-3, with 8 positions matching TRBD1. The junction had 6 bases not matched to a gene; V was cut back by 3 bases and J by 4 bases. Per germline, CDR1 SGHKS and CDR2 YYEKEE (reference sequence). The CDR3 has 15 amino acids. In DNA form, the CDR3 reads TGTGCCAGCAGCTCCCCGGACAGGGTCGGAAACACCATATATTTT. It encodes CASSSPDRVGNTIYF.

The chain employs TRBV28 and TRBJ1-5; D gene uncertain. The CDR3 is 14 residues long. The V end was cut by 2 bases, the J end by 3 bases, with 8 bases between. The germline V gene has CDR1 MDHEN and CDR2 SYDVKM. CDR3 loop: CASSLGPINQPQHF. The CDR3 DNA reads TGTGCCAGCAGTTTAGGCCCCATCAATCAGCCCCAGCATTTT.

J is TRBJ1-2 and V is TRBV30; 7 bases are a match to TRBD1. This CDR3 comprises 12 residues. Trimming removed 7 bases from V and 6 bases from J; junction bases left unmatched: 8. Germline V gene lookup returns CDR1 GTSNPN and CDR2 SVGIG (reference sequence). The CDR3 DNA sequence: TGTGCCTACATGACAGGGTCAAATGGCTACACCTTC. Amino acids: CAYMTGSNGYTF.

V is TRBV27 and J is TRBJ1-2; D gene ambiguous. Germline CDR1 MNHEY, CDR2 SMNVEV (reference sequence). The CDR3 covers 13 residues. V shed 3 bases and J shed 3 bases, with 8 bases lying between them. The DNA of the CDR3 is TGTGCCAGCAGTTTGCAACGCGACTATGGCTACACCTTC. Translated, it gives CASSLQRDYGYTF.

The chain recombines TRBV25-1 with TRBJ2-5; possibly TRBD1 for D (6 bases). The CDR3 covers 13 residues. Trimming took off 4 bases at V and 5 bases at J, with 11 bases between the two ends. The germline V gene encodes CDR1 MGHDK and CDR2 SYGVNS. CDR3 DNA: TGTGCCAGCAGTGTTGAGGGGGAGGAGACCCAGTACTTC. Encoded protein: CASSVEGEETQYF.

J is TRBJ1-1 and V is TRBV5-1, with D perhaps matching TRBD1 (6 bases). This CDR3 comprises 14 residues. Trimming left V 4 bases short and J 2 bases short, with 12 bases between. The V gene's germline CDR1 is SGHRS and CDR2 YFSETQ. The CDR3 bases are TGCGCCAGCAGCGGTAACAGGGTAAACACTGAAGCTTTCTTT. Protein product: CASSGNRVNTEAFF.

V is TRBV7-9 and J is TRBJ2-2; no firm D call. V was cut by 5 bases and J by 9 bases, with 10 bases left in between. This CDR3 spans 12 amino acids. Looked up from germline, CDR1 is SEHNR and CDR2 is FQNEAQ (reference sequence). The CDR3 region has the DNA TGTGCCAGCAGCCCCGGGTCCTGGGAGCTGTTTTTT. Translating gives CASSPGSWELFF.

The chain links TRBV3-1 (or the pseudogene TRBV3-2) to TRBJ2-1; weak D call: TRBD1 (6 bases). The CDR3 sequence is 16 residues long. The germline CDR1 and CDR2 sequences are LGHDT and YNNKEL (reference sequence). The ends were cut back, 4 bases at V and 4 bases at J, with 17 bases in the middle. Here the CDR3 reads CASSLFRDKLYNEQFF. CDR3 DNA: TGTGCCAGCAGCCTCTTCCGGGACAAGCTTTACAATGAGCAGTTCTTC.